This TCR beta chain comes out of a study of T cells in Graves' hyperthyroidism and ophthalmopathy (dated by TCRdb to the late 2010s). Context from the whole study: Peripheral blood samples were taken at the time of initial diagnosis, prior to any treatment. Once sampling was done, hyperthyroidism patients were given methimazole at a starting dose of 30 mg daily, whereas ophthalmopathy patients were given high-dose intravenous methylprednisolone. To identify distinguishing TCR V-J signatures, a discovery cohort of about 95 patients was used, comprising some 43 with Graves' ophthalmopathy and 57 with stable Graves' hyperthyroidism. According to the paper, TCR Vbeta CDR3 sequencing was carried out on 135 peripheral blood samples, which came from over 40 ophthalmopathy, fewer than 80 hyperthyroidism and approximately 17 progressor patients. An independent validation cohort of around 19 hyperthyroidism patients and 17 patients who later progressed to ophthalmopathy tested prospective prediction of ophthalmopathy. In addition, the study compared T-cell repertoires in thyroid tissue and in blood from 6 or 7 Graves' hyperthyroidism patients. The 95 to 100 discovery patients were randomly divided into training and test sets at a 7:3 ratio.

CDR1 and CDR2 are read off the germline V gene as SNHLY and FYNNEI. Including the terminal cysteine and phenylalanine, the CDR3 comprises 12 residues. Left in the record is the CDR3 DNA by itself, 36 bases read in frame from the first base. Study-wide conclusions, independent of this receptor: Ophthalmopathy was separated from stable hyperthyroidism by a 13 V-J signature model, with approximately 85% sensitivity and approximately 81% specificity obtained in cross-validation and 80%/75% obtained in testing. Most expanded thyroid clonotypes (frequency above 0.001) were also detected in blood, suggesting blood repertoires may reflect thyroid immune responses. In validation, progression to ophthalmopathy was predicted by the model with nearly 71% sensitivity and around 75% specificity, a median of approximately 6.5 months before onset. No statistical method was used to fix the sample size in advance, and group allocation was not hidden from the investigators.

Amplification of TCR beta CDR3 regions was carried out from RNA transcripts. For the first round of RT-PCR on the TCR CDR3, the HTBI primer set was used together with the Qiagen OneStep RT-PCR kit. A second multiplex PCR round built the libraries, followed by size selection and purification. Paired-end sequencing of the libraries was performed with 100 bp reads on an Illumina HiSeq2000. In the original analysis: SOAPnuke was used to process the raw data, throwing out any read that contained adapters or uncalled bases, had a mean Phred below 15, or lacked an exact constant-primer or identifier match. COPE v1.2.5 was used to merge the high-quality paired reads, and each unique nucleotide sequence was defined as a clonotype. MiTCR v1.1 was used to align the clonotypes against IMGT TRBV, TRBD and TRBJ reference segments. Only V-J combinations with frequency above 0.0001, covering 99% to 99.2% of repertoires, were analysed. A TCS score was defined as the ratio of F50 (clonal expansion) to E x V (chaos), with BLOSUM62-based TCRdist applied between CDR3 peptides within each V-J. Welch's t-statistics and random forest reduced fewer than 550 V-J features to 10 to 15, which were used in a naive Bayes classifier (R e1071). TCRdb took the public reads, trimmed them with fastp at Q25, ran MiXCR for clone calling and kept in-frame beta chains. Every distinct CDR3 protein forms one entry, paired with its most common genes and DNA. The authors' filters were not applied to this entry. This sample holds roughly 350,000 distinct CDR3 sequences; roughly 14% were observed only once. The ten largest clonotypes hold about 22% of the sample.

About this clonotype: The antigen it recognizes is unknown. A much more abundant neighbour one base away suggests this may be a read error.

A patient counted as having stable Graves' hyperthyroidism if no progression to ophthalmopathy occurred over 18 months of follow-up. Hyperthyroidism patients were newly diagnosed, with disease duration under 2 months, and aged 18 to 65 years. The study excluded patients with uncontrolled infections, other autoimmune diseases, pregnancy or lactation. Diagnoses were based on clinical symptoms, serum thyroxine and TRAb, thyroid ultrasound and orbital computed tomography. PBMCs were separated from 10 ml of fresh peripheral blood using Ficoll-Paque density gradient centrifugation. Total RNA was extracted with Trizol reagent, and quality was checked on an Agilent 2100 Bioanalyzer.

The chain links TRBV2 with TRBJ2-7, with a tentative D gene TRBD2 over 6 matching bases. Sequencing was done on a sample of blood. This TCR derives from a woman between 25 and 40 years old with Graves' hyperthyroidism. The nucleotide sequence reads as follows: TGTACCAGCAGACGGGACTTGGGCGAGCAGTACTTC. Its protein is CTSRRDLGEQYF.